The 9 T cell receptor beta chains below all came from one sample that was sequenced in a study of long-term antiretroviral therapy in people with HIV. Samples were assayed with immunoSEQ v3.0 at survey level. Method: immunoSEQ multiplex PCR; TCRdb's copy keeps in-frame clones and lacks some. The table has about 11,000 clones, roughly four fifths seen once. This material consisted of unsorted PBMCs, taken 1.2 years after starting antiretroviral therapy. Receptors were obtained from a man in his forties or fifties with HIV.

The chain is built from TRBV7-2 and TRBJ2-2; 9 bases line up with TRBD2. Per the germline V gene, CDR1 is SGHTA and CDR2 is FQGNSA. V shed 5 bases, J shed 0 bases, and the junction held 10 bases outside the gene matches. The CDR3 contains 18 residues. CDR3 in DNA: TGTGCCAGCAGCAGCAGAGGGACTAGCAGAGCGAACACCGGGGAGCTGTTTTTT. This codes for CASSSRGTSRANTGELFF.

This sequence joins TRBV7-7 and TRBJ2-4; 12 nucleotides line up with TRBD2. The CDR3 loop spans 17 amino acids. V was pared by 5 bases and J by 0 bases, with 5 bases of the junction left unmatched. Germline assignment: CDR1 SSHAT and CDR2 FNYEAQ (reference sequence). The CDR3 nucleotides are TGTGCCAGCAGCCCCAGGACTAGCGGGGTAGCCAAAAACATTCAGTACTTC. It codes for CASSPRTSGVAKNIQYF.

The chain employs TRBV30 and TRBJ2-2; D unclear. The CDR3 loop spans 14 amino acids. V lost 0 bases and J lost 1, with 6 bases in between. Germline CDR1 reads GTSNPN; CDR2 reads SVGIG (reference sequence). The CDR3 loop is CAWSVLMNTGELFF. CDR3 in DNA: TGTGCCTGGAGTGTACTTATGAACACCGGGGAGCTGTTTTTT.

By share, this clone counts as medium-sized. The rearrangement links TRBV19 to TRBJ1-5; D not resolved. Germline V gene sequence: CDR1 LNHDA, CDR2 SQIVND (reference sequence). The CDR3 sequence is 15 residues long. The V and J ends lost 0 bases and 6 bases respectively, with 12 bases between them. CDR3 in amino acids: CASSIDLSWIQPQHF. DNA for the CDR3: TGTGCCAGTAGTATAGATCTATCATGGATTCAGCCCCAGCATTTT.

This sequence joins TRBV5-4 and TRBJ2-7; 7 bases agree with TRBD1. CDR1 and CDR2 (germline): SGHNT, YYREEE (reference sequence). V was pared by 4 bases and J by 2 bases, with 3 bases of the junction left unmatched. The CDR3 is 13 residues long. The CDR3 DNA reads TGTGCCAGCAGCGGGGACAGCACCTACGAGCAGTACTTC. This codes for CASSGDSTYEQYF. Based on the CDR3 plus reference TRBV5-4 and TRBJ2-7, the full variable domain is ETGVTQSPTHLIKTRGQQVTLRCSSQSGHNTVSWYQQALGQGPQFIFQYYREEENGRGNFPPRFSGLQFPNYSSELNVNALELDDSALYLCASSGDSTYEQYFGPGTRLTVT.

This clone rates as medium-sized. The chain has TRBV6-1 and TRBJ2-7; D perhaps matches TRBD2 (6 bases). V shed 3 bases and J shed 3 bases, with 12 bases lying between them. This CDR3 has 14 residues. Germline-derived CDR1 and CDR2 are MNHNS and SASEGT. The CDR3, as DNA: TGTGCCAGCAGTGATACGGGACTCTACTACGAGCAGTACTTC. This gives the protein CASSDTGLYYEQYF.

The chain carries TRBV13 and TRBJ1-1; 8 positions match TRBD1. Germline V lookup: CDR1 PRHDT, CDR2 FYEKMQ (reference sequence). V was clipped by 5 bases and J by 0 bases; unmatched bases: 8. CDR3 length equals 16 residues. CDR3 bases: TGTGCCAGCAGCCTGAGACAGGGGCACTTGAACACTGAAGCTTTCTTT. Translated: CASSLRQGHLNTEAFF.

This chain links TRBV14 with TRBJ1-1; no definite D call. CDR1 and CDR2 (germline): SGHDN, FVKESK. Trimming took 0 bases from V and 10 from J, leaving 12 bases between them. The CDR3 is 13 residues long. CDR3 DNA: TGTGCCAGCAGCCAAGACCCAAGGGTGGGAGCTTTCTTT. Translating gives CASSQDPRVGAFF.

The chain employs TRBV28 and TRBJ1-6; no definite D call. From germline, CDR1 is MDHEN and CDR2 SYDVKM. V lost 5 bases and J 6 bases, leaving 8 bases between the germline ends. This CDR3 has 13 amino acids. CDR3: CASSRNPNSPLHF. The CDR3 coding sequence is TGTGCCAGCAGTCGAAACCCTAATTCACCCCTCCACTTT. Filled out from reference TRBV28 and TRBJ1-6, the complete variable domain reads DVKVTQSSRYLVKRTGEKVFLECVQDMDHENMFWYRQDPGLGLRLIYFSYDVKMKEKGDIPEGYSVSREKKERFSLILESASTNQTSMYLCASSRNPNSPLHFGNGTRLTVT.